This T cell receptor beta chain was identified in a study of Ad26.COV2.S vaccination and SARS-CoV-2 variants. The assay was immunoSEQ multiplex PCR, and TCRdb's table has in-frame clones only and misses some. The data hold more than 350,000 clones, with 80% to 95% observed a single time. There are 11 residues in the CDR3. Germline V gives CDR1 MDHEN, CDR2 SYDVKM. V was clipped by 5 bases and J by 10 bases, with 6 bases between them. Treatment denoted: over 15 received Ad26.COV2.S at low or high dose, single or two shots; about 5 received placebo; per-sample allocation not given. Collection of samples fell on day 63 after the first vaccine or placebo injection.

V is TRBV28 and J is TRBJ1-6; D gene ambiguous. The material was peripheral blood, obtained in a trial of Ad26.COV2.S vaccine versus placebo. This TCR came from a person aged 18 to 59 who received the Ad26.COV2.S COVID-19 vaccine or a placebo. CDR3 amino acids: CASSRLSPLHF. CDR3 bases: TGTGCCAGCAGTCGATTGTCACCCCTCCACTTT. The entire variable domain, with the rest obtained from reference TRBV28 and TRBJ1-6, is as follows: DVKVTQSSRYLVKRTGEKVFLECVQDMDHENMFWYRQDPGLGLRLIYFSYDVKMKEKGDIPEGYSVSREKKERFSLILESASTNQTSMYLCASSRLSPLHFGNGTRLTVT.